The rows below give T cell receptor beta chains drawn from one sample of a study of shared clonotypes between healthy human individuals. Sequenced by immunoSEQ multiplex PCR; TCRdb stores in-frame clones only, minus some. The sample shows fewer than 2.5 million clones, roughly 93% of them seen only once. Sequencing was carried out using naive CD4+ T cells from PBMCs. The receptors shown here come from a man younger than 35 in good health. Some clones in this sample may be carry-over from other donors' samples. The CDR3 runs from the conserved cysteine through the conserved F or W. The order of the fields is V gene, CDR3 length, CDR3 protein.

TRBV5-1,14,CASSLRTGAETQYF
TRBV18,13,CASSPEFSYEQYF
TRBV28,12,CASSDGRDTQYF
TRBV6-6,16,CASRETGGGRLYGYTF
TRBV7-3,14,CASSLDRGRTEAFF
TRBV2,15,CASSVDRGDHNEQFF
TRBV2,15,CASSEEAGGLYEQYF
TRBV18,16,CASSPLMGQVIEKLFF
TRBV6-1,15,CASKGAVRRDNEQFF
TRBV5-1,16,CASSSGTGGVNQPQHF
TRBV28,18,CASSLWTGYPGGNQPQHF